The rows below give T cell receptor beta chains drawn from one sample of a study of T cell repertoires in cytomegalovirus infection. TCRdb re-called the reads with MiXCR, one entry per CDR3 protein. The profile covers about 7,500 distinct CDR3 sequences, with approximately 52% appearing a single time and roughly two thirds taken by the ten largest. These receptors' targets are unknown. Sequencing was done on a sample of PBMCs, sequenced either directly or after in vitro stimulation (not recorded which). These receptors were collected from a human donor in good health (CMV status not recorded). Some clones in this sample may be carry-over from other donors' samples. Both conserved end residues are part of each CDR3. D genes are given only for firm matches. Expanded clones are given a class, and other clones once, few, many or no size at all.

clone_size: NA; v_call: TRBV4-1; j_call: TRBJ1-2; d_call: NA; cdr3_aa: CASIQDRLTCGYTF; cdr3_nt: TGCGCCAGCATCCAAGATCGGCTAACTTGTGGCTACACCTTC
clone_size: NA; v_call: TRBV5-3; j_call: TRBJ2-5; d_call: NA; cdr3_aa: CASSPHKATYQETQYF; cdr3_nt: TGTGCCAGCAGCCCTCACAAGGCTACGTACCAAGAGACCCAGTACTTC
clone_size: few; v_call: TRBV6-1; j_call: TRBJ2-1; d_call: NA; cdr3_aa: CASSPLPGSPNEQFF; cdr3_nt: TGTGCCAGCAGTCCCTTGCCAGGTAGTCCCAATGAGCAGTTCTTC
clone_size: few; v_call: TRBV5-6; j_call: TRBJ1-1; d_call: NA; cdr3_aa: CGGRLTEAFF; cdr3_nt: TGTGGAGGGCGCCTGACTGAAGCTTTCTTT
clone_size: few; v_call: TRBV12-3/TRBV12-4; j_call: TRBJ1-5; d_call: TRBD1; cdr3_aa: CASSRDSPQPQHF; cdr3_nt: TGTGCCAGCAGTCGGGACAGCCCTCAGCCCCAGCATTTT
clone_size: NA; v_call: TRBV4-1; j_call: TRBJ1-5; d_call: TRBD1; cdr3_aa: CASSRGTGGGQPQHF; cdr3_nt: TGCGCCAGCAGCCGGGGGACAGGGGGAGGACAGCCCCAGCATTTT
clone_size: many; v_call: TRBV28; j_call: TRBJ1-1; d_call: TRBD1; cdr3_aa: CASSSGTANTEAFF; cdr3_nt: TGTGCCAGCAGTTCCGGGACAGCGAACACTGAAGCTTTCTTT
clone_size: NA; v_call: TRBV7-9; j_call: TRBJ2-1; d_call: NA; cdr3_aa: CDSSGLGISTYNEQLF; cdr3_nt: TGTGACAGCAGCGGGTTGGGAATATCCACCTACAATGAGCAGTTATTC
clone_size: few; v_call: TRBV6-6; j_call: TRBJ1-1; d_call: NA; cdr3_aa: CATGDFEAFF; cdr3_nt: TGTGCGACCGGGGACTTCGAAGCTTTCTTT
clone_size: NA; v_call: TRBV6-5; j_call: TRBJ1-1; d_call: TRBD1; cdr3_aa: CASRYGQEGTEAFF; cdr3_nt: TGTGCCAGCAGGTACGGACAGGAGGGTACTGAAGCTTTCTTT
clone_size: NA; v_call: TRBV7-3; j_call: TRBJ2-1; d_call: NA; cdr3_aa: CSSTQGSYNEQCF; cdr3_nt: TGTTCCAGCACTCAAGGGTCCTACAATGAGCAGTGCTTC
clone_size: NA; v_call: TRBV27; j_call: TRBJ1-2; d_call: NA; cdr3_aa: CASRERLGGGSGYTF; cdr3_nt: TGTGCCAGCAGGGAGAGGTTGGGAGGAGGCTCTGGCTACACCTTC
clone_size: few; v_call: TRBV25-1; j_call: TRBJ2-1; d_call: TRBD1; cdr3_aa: CASNSEGGAYEQFF; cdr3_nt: TGTGCCAGCAATAGTGAAGGGGGCGCATATGAGCAGTTCTTC
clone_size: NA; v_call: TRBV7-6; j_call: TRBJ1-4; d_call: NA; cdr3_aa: CASSLGGIDEKLFF; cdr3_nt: TGTGCCAGCAGCCTTGGGGGGATCGATGAAAAACTGTTTTTT
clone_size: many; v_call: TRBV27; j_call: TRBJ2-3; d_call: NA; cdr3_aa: CASSLGREAISLADTQYF; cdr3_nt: TGTGCCAGCAGTTTGGGCAGGGAGGCTATTTCTCTCGCAGATACGCAGTATTTT
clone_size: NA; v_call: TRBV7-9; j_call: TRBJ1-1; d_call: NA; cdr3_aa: CAISLKLGARTEAFF; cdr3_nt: TGTGCCATCAGCTTGAAGCTGGGGGCGCGAACAGAAGCTTTCTTT
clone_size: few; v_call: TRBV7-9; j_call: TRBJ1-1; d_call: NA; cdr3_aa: CASSSPAGQNTEAFF; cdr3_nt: TGTGCCAGCAGCTCACCTGCAGGGCAGAACACTGAAGCTTTCTTT
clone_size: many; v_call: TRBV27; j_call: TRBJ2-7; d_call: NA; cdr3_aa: CASSLSNLNEQYF; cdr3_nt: TGTGCCAGCAGTTTATCGAATCTTAACGAGCAGTACTTC
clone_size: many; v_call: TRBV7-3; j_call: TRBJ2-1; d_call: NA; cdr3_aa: CASSLSGSLPYNEQFF; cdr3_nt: TGTGCCAGCAGCTTATCAGGCTCTCTCCCCTACAATGAGCAGTTCTTC
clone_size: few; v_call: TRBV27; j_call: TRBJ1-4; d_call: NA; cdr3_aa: CASSLGGPGKLFF; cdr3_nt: TGTGCCAGCAGTTTGGGGGGACCCGGAAAACTGTTTTTT
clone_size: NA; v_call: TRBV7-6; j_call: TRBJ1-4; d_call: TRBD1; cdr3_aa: CASSSWTGEGATNEKLFF; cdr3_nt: TGTGCCAGCAGCTCCTGGACAGGGGAGGGTGCAACTAATGAAAAACTGTTTTTT
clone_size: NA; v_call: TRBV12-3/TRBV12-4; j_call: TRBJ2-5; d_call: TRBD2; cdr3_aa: CASSPPRGQETQYF; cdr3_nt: TGTGCCAGCAGTCCTCCGCGGGGGCAAGAGACCCAGTACTTC
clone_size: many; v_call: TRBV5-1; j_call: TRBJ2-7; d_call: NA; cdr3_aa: CASSSTDSPTYEQYF; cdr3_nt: TGCGCCAGCAGTTCGACAGATTCCCCAACCTACGAGCAGTACTTC